This paragraph reports one T cell receptor beta chain. This specimen comes from a study of blood T cell repertoires in COVID-19. About the research overall: Specimens from acute and convalescent COVID-19 originated in the United States, Italy and Spain. From T cells, B-cell-depleted T cells, or PBMCs came the material, which was cDNA or gDNA.

Source study methods: Amplification with reference gene primers provided the estimates of nucleated cell counts. Profiled with immunoSEQ multiplex PCR; TCRdb holds only in-frame clones, not every one. The DNA gave D and trimming, while V, J and clone size come from that table. Among 200,000 to 300,000 clones, about 88% were seen once, and the ten largest hold over 5%. V lost 5 bases and J lost 4, with 14 bases in between. The CDR3 is 15 residues long. Germline CDR1 is SGHVS and CDR2 is FQNEAQ. This receptor was taken from a woman aged 60-75 years with COVID-19, enrolled during active disease. What was sequenced was peripheral blood. The chain carries TRBV7-8 and TRBJ1-4, with a possible D match to TRBD1 (5 bases). CDR3 nucleotides: TGTGCCAGCAGCGCCCACGGGGGGGGTAATGAAAAACTGTTTTTT. Its translation is CASSAHGGGNEKLFF.